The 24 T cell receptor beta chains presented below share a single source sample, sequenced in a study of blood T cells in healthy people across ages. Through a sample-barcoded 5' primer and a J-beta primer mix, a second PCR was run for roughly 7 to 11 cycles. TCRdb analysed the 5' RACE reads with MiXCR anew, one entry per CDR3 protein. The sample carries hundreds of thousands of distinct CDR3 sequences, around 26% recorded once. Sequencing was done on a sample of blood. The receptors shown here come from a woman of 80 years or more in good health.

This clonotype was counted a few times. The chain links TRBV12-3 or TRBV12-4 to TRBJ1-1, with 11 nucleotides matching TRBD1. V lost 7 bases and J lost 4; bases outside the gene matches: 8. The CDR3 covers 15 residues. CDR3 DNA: TGTGCCAGCAATAGGGACAGGGGGGTGAGCACTGAAGCTTTCTTT. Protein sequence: CASNRDRGVSTEAFF.

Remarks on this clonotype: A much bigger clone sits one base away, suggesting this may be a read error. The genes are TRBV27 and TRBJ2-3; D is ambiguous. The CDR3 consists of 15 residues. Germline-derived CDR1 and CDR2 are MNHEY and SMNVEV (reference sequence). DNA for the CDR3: TGTGCCGGCAGTCCCAGTCCTAGTAGTGCAGATACGCAGTATTTT. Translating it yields CAGSPSPSSADTQYF.

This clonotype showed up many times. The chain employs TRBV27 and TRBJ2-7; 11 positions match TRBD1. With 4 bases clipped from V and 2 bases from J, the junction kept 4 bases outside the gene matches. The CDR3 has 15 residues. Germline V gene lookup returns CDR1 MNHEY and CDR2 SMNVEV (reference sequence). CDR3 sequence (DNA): TGTGCCAGCAGTTCAGGGACAGGGGGGACCTACGAGCAGTACTTC. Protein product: CASSSGTGGTYEQYF.

The CDR3: CASRQGPSGQYF. DNA of the CDR3: TGTGCCAGCAGACAGGGGCCGAGCGGGCAGTACTTC. V and J are TRBV6-2 or TRBV6-3 and TRBJ2-7, with TRBD1 matching over 7 bases. This CDR3 spans 12 amino acids. CDR1 MNHEY and CDR2 SVGEGT come from the germline V gene. The junction had 8 bases not matched to a gene; V was cut back by 6 bases and J by 9 bases.

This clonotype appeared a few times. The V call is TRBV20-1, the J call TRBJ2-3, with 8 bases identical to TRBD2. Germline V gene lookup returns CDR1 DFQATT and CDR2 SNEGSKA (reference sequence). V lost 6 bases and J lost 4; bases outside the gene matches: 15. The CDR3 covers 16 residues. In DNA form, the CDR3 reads TGCAGTGCCCTAATCGAAGGACTAGCTGGTTCAGATACGCAGTATTTT. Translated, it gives CSALIEGLAGSDTQYF.

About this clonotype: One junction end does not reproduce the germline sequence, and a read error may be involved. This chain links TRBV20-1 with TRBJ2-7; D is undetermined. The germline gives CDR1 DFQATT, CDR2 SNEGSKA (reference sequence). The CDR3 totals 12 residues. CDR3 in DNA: TGCAGGGCTAGAGGCGGAACCTACGAGCAGTACTTC. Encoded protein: CRARGGTYEQYF.

CDR3 DNA: TGTGCCAGCAGTTACATGGCCGCCGGGGAGCTGTTTTTT. Translating gives CASSYMAAGELFF. The gene calls are TRBV6-6 and TRBJ2-2; D is unresolved. This CDR3 is built from 13 residues. CDR1 is MNHNY and CDR2 is SVGAGI in the germline V gene (reference sequence). The ends were cut back, 2 bases at V and 6 bases at J, with 7 bases in the middle.

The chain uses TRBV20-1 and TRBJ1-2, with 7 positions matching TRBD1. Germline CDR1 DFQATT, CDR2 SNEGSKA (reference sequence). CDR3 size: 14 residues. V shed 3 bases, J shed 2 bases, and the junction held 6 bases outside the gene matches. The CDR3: CSASIPGGNYGYTF. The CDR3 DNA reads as TGCAGTGCTAGTATTCCAGGGGGGAACTATGGCTACACCTTC.

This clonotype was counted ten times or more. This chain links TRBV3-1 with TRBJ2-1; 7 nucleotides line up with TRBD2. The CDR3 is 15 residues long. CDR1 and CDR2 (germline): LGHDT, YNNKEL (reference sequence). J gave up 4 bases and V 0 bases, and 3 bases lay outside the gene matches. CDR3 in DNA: TGTGCCAGCAGCCAAGAACTTAGCGGGTACAATGAGCAGTTCTTC. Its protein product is CASSQELSGYNEQFF.

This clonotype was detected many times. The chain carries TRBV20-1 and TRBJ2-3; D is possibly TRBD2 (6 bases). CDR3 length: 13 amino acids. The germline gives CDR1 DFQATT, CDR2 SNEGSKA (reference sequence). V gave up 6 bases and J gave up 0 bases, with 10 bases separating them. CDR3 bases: TGCAGTGCGGTGGAGGGGAGCACAGATACGCAGTATTTT. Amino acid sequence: CSAVEGSTDTQYF.

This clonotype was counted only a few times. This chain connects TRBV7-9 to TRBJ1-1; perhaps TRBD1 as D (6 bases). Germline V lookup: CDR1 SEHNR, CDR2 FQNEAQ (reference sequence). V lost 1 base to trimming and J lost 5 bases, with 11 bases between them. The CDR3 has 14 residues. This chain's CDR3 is CASSLGEQGTEAFF. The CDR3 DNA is TGTGCCAGCAGCTTAGGGGAACAGGGAACTGAAGCTTTCTTT. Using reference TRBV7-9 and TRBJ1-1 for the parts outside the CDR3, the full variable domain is DTGVSQNPRHKITKRGQNVTFRCDPISEHNRLYWYRQTLGQGPEFLTYFQNEAQLEKSRLLSDRFSAERPKGSFSTLEIQRTEQGDSAMYLCASSLGEQGTEAFFGQGTRLTVV.

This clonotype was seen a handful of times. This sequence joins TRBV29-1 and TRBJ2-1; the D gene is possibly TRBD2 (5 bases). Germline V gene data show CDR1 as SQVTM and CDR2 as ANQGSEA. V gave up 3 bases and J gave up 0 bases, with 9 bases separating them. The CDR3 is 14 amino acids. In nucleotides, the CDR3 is TGCAGCGTTGAGCGGGCTAACTCCTACAATGAGCAGTTCTTC. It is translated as CSVERANSYNEQFF.

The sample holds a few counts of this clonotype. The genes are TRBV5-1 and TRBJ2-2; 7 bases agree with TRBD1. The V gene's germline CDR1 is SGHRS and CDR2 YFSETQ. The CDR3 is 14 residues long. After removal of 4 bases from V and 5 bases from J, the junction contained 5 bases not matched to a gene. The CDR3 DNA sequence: TGCGCCAGCAGCGTCAGACAGGGAACCGGGGAGCTGTTTTTT. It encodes CASSVRQGTGELFF.

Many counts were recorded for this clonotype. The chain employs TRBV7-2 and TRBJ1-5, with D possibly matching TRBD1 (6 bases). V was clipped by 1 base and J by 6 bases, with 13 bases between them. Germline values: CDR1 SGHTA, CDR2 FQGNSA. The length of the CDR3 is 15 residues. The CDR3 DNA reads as TGTGCCAGCAGCTTAGGTCAGGGGTGGGGTCAGCCCCAGCATTTT. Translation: CASSLGQGWGQPQHF.

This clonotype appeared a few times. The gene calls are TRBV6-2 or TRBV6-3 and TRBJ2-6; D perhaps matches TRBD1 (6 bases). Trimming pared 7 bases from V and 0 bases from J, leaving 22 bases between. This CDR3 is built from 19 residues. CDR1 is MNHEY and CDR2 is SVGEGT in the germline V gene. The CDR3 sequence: CASKEMDSHVGSGANVLTF. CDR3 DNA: TGTGCCAGCAAAGAAATGGACAGCCATGTGGGCTCTGGGGCCAACGTCCTGACTTTC.

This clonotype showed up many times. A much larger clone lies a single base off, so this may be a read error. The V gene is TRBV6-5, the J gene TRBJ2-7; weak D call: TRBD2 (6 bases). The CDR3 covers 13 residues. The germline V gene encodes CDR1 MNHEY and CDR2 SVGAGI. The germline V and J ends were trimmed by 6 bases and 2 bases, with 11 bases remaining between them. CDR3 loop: CASRDRETYEQYF. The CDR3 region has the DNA TGTGCCAGCAGGGACCGGGAGACCTACGAGCAGTACTTC.

The CDR3 DNA follows: TGTGCCAGCAGTTACTTCTCCTCCTACGACGAGCAGTACTTC. It yields the protein CASSYFSSYDEQYF. The chain combines TRBV6-5 with TRBJ2-5, with unresolved D. The J call may be in error: the DNA end matches TRBJ2-7 better. Germline loops: CDR1 MNHEY, CDR2 SVGAGI. This CDR3 contains 14 residues.

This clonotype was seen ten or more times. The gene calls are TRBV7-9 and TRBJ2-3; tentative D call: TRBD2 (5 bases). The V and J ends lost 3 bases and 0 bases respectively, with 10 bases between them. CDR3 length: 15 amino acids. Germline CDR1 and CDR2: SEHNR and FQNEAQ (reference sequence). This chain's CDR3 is CASSFRLSSTDTQYF. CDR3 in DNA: TGTGCCAGCAGCTTTAGACTATCTAGCACAGATACGCAGTATTTT.

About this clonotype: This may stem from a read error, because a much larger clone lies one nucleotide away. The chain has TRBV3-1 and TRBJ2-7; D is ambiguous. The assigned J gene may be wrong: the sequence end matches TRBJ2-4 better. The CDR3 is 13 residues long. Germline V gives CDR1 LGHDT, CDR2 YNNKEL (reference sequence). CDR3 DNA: TGTGCCAGCAGCCAAGGGTTGAGGAGCATTCAGTACTTC. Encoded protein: CASSQGLRSIQYF.

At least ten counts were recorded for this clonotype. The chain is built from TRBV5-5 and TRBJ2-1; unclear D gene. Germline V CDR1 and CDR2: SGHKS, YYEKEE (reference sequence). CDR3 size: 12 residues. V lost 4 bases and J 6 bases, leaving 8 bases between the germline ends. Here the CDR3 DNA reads TGTGCCAGCAGCCGAACCTTCAATGAGCAGTTCTTC. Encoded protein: CASSRTFNEQFF.

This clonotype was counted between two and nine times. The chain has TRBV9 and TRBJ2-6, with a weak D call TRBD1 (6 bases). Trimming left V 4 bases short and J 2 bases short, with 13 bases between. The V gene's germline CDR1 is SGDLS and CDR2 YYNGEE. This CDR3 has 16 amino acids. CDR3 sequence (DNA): TGTGCCAGCAGCTTAGCGTGGGGGCCTGGGGCCAACGTCCTGACTTTC. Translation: CASSLAWGPGANVLTF.

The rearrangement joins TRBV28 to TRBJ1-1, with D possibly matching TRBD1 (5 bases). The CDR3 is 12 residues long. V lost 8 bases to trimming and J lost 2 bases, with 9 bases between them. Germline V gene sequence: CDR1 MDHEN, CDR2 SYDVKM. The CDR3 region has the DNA TGTGCCAGCCTCGACAGAAACACTGAAGCTTTCTTT. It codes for CASLDRNTEAFF.

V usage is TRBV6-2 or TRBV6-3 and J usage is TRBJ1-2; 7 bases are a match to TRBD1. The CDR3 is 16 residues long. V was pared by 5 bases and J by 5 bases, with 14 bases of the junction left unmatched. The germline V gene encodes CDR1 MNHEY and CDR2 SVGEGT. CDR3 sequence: CASSPPPRTGFYGYTF. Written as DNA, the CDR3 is TGTGCCAGCAGTCCCCCTCCAAGGACAGGTTTTTATGGCTACACCTTC.

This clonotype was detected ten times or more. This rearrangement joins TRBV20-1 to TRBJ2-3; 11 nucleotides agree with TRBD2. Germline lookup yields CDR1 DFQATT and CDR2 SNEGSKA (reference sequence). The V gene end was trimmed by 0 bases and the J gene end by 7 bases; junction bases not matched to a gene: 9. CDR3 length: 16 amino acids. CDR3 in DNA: TGCAGTGCTAGAGAATCGGGTAGCGGGGGGGCATATACGCAGTATTTT. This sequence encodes CSARESGSGGAYTQYF.